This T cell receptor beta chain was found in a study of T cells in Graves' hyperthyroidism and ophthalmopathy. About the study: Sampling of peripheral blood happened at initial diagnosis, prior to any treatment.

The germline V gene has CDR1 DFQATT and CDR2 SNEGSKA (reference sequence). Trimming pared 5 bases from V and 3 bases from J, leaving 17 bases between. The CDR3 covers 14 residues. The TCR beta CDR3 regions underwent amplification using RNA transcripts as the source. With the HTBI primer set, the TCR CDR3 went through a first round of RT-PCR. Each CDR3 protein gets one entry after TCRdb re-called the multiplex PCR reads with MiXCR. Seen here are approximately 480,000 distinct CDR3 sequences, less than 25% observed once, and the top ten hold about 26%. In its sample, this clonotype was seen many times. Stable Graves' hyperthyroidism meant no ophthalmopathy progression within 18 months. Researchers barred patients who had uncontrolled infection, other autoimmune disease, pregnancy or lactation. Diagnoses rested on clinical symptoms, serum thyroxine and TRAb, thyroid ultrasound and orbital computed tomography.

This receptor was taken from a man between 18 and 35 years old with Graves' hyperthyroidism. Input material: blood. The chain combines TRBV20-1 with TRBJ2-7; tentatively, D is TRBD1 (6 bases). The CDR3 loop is CSAGGRDTGYEQYF. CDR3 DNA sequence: TGCAGTGCTGGCGGCCGGGACACCGGCTACGAGCAGTACTTC.